The TCR beta chain under discussion was sequenced for a study of T-cell memory formation after mild COVID-19. Study observations and caveats: Among contracting clones, CD4+ were mainly CM/EM and CD8+ enriched in EMRA. CD4/CD8 balance held among clones contracting day 15 to 85, and later expanders leaned CD4+.

MiXCR was run by TCRdb on the 5' RACE reads, yielding one entry per CDR3 protein. The table shows 150,000 to 200,000 distinct CDR3 sequences, with more than 9% occurring only once. V lost 7 bases and J lost 0, with 16 bases in between. CDR1 is SQVTM, CDR2 ANQGSEA, per germline. This CDR3 region has 15 residues. As concerns this clonotype: The target antigen is unknown.

Source material: PBMCs or a T cell subset sorted from them (not recorded which). This TCR was recovered from a man aged 18 to 30 who had mild COVID-19 (a few samples of this study predate the infection). Cell type and time point are not known. This chain links TRBV29-1 with TRBJ2-1, with D perhaps TRBD1 or TRBD2 (5 bases each). The CDR3 coding sequence is TGCAGCGCCGGCGAGGGGCCGAGCTCCTACAATGAGCAGTTCTTC. It codes for CSAGEGPSSYNEQFF.